This T cell receptor beta chain was identified during a study of beta chain features in type 1 diabetes. Across the whole study: Age, gender and cell yields were alike across patients and healthy donors.

Study-wide results and caveats: The naive, central memory and Treg TCRB repertoires looked more alike in patients than they did in healthy donors. Among patients with Type 1 diabetes, TCRB CDR3s were moderately but significantly shorter in every one of the four CD4+ subsets. Any HLA-type effect on TCRB rearrangement remained unresolved here.

CD45RO/CCR7/CD25/CD127/CD95/CD27 sorting isolated CD4+ naive, central memory, regulatory and stem cell-like memory cells. Comment on this clone: Its antigen is not known.

Looked up from germline, CDR1 is MDHEN and CDR2 is SYDVKM. The CDR3 runs to 17 residues. With V trimmed by 8 bases and J by 9 bases, 16 bases remained unmatched. The isolated RNA, all of it, was reverse transcribed, so expressed TCRB transcripts were what got sequenced. Libraries were prepared by immunoSEQ multiplex PCR; TCRdb keeps only in-frame clonotypes and omits some of them. Found here are over 650,000 clones, more than 13% of them singletons; the top ten hold around 0.04%. Sequencing input: naive CD4+ T cells from blood. The clonotype was recovered from a man between 18 and 29 years old with type 1 diabetes. The gene calls are TRBV28 and TRBJ2-1; 13 bases fit TRBD2. The CDR3: CASHGTSGVLGYGEQFF. In nucleotides, the CDR3 is TGTGCCAGCCACGGGACTAGCGGGGTATTGGGCTACGGTGAGCAGTTCTTC. Full variable domain (rest looked up from reference TRBV28 and TRBJ2-1): DVKVTQSSRYLVKRTGEKVFLECVQDMDHENMFWYRQDPGLGLRLIYFSYDVKMKEKGDIPEGYSVSREKKERFSLILESASTNQTSMYLCASHGTSGVLGYGEQFFGPGTRLTVL.